One and the same sample provided the 26 T cell receptor beta chains below, sequenced in a study of T cells in Graves' hyperthyroidism and ophthalmopathy. The CDR3 regions of TCR beta were amplified from RNA transcripts. Researchers ran a first-round RT-PCR on the TCR CDR3 using the HTBI primer set. TCRdb called the multiplex PCR reads again in MiXCR, with one record for every CDR3 protein. The sample comprises a few hundred thousand distinct CDR3 sequences, 40% to 50% of which are singletons, and 44% rests with the top ten. The specimen sequenced was peripheral blood or thyroid tissue (not recorded which). Receptors originate from an adult woman with Graves' disease, either hyperthyroidism or ophthalmopathy (not recorded which).

Comments on this clonotype: One end of the junction fails to match germline, which may point to a read error. V usage is TRBV7-2 and J usage is TRBJ2-7; 7 nucleotides align to TRBD2. Per germline, CDR1 SGHTA and CDR2 FQGNSA. The CDR3 has 14 amino acids. CDR3 protein: CASSPGGPMGEQYF. CDR3 DNA sequence: TGCGCCAGCAGCCCGGGGGGACCAATGGGTGAGCAGTACTTC. Drawing the rest from reference TRBV7-2 and TRBJ2-7, the complete variable domain is GAGVSQSPSNKVTEKGKDVELRCDPISGHTALYWYRQSLGQGLEFLIYFQGNSAPDKSGLPSDRFSAERTGGSVSTLTIQRTQQEDSAVYLCASSPGGPMGEQYFGPGTRLTVT.

This clonotype was found once. V is TRBV25-1 and J is TRBJ1-5; 10 nucleotides agree with TRBD1. CDR3 length equals 18 residues. Germline V gene sequence: CDR1 MGHDK, CDR2 SYGVNS. V lost 4 bases and J lost 1; bases outside the gene matches: 10. The CDR3 DNA reads as TGTGCCAGCAGTGCTCGGGACAGGGGTTTGGGAAGCAATCAGCCCCAGCATTTT. This translates into CASSARDRGLGSNQPQHF.

To note about this clonotype: A read error may account for a junction end that differs from germline. J is TRBJ1-4 and V is TRBV11-3; no definite D call. CDR3 length: 13 amino acids. In germline, CDR1 is SGHNT, CDR2 YENEEA. The CDR3 nucleotides read TGTGCCAGCAGCTTAGGAGTGAATGGAAAACTGTTTTTT. Its protein is CASSLGVNGKLFF.

A few counts support this clonotype. The gene calls are TRBV7-9 and TRBJ2-7, with 9 nucleotides matching TRBD1. The CDR3 runs to 15 residues. V lost 6 bases to trimming and J lost 6 bases; unmatched junction nucleotides: 12. The germline V gene has CDR1 SEHNR and CDR2 FQNEAQ (reference sequence). The CDR3, as DNA: TGTGCCAGCAGTCCCGCCGGGACAGGGTTGGCCGAGCAGTACTTC. This translates into CASSPAGTGLAEQYF. The variable domain in full, completed from reference TRBV7-9 and TRBJ2-7, reads DTGVSQNPRHKITKRGQNVTFRCDPISEHNRLYWYRQTLGQGPEFLTYFQNEAQLEKSRLLSDRFSAERPKGSFSTLEIQRTEQGDSAMYLCASSPAGTGLAEQYFGPGTRLTVT.

The chain joins TRBV4-1 to TRBJ1-1, with D uncertain. Germline V gene data show CDR1 as MGHRA and CDR2 as YSYEKL. V dropped 0 bases and J dropped 10 bases, with 12 bases sitting between them. The CDR3 is made up of 13 amino acids. CDR3 sequence reads: CASSQDSGSGAFF. The CDR3 DNA sequence: TGCGCCAGCAGCCAAGATTCGGGGTCGGGAGCTTTCTTT.

This clonotype was observed at least ten times. This may stem from a read error, because a much larger clone lies one nucleotide away. The chain is built from TRBV3-1 and TRBJ2-5; D unclear. The V end lost 0 bases, the J end lost 5 bases, and 4 bases lay between the germline ends. There are 12 residues in the CDR3. Germline V gene lookup returns CDR1 LGHDT and CDR2 YNNKEL (reference sequence). This CDR3 is CASSQDAETQYF. The CDR3 bases are TGTGCCAGCAGCCAAGATGCGGAGACCCAGTACTTC.

V gene TRBV7-8 combines with J gene TRBJ2-5; D might be TRBD2 (6 bases). Trimming cost V 5 bases and J 1 base, with 20 bases left between them. CDR1 and CDR2 from the germline V gene are SGHVS and FQNEAQ. This CDR3 has 17 amino acids. The DNA of the CDR3 is TGTGCCAGCAGCCTCCGTCGGTTAATAGCGGCCCAAGAGACCCAGTACTTC. Residues: CASSLRRLIAAQETQYF.

This chain joins TRBV10-3 and TRBJ2-6; unclear D gene. The germline CDR1 and CDR2 sequences are ENHRY and SYGVKD. The CDR3 covers 15 residues. Trimming stripped 10 bases from V and 0 bases from J, with 13 bases between. The CDR3: CASSLLFSGANVLTF. The CDR3 region has the DNA TGTGCCAGCAGCCTACTTTTCTCTGGGGCCAACGTCCTGACTTTC.

The V gene is TRBV7-9, the J gene TRBJ2-5; D may match TRBD1 or TRBD2 (5 bases each). CDR1 is SEHNR and CDR2 is FQNEAQ in the germline V gene (reference sequence). V shed 5 bases and J shed 6 bases, with 13 bases lying between them. The CDR3 runs to 13 residues. The CDR3 DNA is TGTGCCAGCAGCCCCCGGGACCCGCAGACCCAGTACTTC. Its protein is CASSPRDPQTQYF. Full variable domain (rest looked up from reference TRBV7-9 and TRBJ2-5): DTGVSQNPRHKITKRGQNVTFRCDPISEHNRLYWYRQTLGQGPEFLTYFQNEAQLEKSRLLSDRFSAERPKGSFSTLEIQRTEQGDSAMYLCASSPRDPQTQYFGPGTRLLVL.

The gene calls are TRBV12-3 or TRBV12-4 and TRBJ1-6; D is ambiguous. The V gene lost 7 bases and the J gene lost 6 bases, with 16 bases spanning the gap. This CDR3 is built from 15 residues. In nucleotides, the CDR3 is TGTGCCAGCACCAGTCCGGGGAGGCTTAATTCACCCCTCCACTTT. Residues: CASTSPGRLNSPLHF.

This clonotype was picked up many times. V and J are TRBV5-8 and TRBJ2-5; D remains unclear. Trimming took off 4 bases at V and 1 base at J, with 11 bases between the two ends. CDR1 and CDR2 (germline): SGHTS, YDEGEE. The CDR3 is made up of 14 amino acids. The CDR3 DNA follows: TGTGCCAGCAGCCTGAAGGACGGCCAAGAGACCCAGTACTTC. This sequence encodes CASSLKDGQETQYF.

There are a few counts of this clonotype. V usage is TRBV10-3 and J usage is TRBJ1-3; D ambiguous. The CDR3 has 15 residues. Per the germline V gene, CDR1 is ENHRY and CDR2 is SYGVKD. Trimming stripped 10 bases from V and 0 bases from J, with 16 bases between. The CDR3 bases are TGTGCCACCGGCCAACAGTCTAACTCTGGAAACACCATATATTTT. The encoded protein is CATGQQSNSGNTIYF.

The chain combines TRBV7-2 with TRBJ2-7; D could derive from TRBD1 or TRBD2 (5 bases each). Per germline, CDR1 SGHTA and CDR2 FQGNSA. The CDR3 totals 16 residues. Trimming stripped 3 bases from V and 1 base from J, with 16 bases between. CDR3 DNA sequence: TGTGCCAGCAGCTTGTTTGGGGGAACACTATCCTACGAGCAGTACTTC. Translating it yields CASSLFGGTLSYEQYF. The entire variable domain, with the rest obtained from reference TRBV7-2 and TRBJ2-7, is as follows: GAGVSQSPSNKVTEKGKDVELRCDPISGHTALYWYRQSLGQGLEFLIYFQGNSAPDKSGLPSDRFSAERTGGSVSTLTIQRTQQEDSAVYLCASSLFGGTLSYEQYFGPGTRLTVT.

For this clonotype: This may be a read error, as it is one base from a much larger clone. J is TRBJ1-6 and V is TRBV11-2, with D unclear. The CDR3 covers 15 residues. V gave up 3 bases and J gave up 4 bases, with 10 bases separating them. Germline V gives CDR1 SGHAT, CDR2 FQNNGV. The CDR3 DNA sequence: TGTGCCAGCAGCTTTCAGGACGCATATAATTCACCCCTCCACTTT. It specifies CASSFQDAYNSPLHF. Variable domain in full (rest from reference TRBV11-2 and TRBJ1-6): EAGVAQSPRYKIIEKRQSVAFWCNPISGHATLYWYQQILGQGPKLLIQFQNNGVVDDSQLPKDRFSAERLKGVDSTLKIQPAKLEDSAVYLCASSFQDAYNSPLHFGNGTRLTVT.

This clonotype has more than one count but fewer than ten. The V gene is TRBV29-1, the J gene TRBJ1-5; D is uncertain. The V and J ends lost 6 bases and 3 bases respectively, with 12 bases between them. The CDR3 is made up of 13 amino acids. From germline, CDR1 is SQVTM and CDR2 ANQGSEA. The DNA of the CDR3 is TGCAGCGTCGGCGACACCATCAATCAGCCCCAGCATTTT. Translating gives CSVGDTINQPQHF.

The chain's CDR3 is CAKLGSQPQHF. The DNA of the CDR3 is TGTGCCAAGTTGGGCTCGCAGCCCCAGCATTTT. The chain couples TRBV6-6 to TRBJ1-5; no definite D call. V lost 10 bases and J 7 bases, leaving 11 bases between the germline ends. Germline CDR1 reads MNHNY; CDR2 reads SVGAGI (reference sequence). The CDR3 consists of 11 residues.

This clonotype was seen repeatedly, ten times or more. The rearrangement joins TRBV5-1 to TRBJ1-1; TRBD1 agrees at 7 bases. Germline V CDR1 and CDR2: SGHRS, YFSETQ. J gave up 1 base and V 4 bases, and 10 bases lay outside the gene matches. The CDR3 extends over 16 amino acids. CDR3 DNA sequence: TGCGCCAGCAGCGGAATACCTACAGGGGCGAACACTGAAGCTTTCTTT. As protein: CASSGIPTGANTEAFF.

V gene TRBV29-1 combines with J gene TRBJ2-7; 10 bases map to TRBD2. Germline loops: CDR1 SQVTM, CDR2 ANQGSEA. J was trimmed by 2 bases and V by 8 bases; bases with no gene match: 6. This CDR3 contains 13 residues. CDR3 in DNA: TGCAGCTTGGGGCTAGCGGGAGCCTACGAGCAGTACTTC. Its protein is CSLGLAGAYEQYF.

This clonotype was seen at least ten times. The CDR3 region is CASSRAGGANSPLHF. The CDR3 region has the DNA TGTGCCAGCAGCCGGGCGGGGGGGGCGAATTCACCCCTCCACTTT. This sequence joins TRBV7-3 and TRBJ1-6; possibly TRBD1 for D (6 bases). The CDR3 runs 15 residues. Germline lookup yields CDR1 SGHTA and CDR2 FQGTGA. V shed 5 bases and J shed 7 bases, with 15 bases lying between them.

The rearrangement uses TRBV20-1 and TRBJ2-5; D remains ambiguous. Trimming removed 0 bases at V and 5 bases at J, with 13 bases between. Germline CDR1 reads DFQATT; CDR2 reads SNEGSKA (reference sequence). The CDR3 spans 14 residues. The CDR3 here is CSARDGPLRETQYF. The CDR3 DNA reads as TGCAGTGCTAGAGATGGCCCTCTGAGGGAGACCCAGTACTTC.

The J gene is TRBJ2-5, the V gene TRBV29-1; D might be TRBD1 (5 bases). The CDR3 is made up of 12 amino acids. V was trimmed by 6 bases and J by 7 bases, leaving 15 bases between them. Germline CDR1 reads SQVTM; CDR2 reads ANQGSEA. The CDR3 sequence: CSVKGERRTQYF. The DNA for the CDR3 is TGCAGCGTAAAAGGGGAACGGAGGACCCAGTACTTC. Based on the CDR3 plus reference TRBV29-1 and TRBJ2-5, the full variable domain is SAVISQKPSRDICQRGTSLTIQCQVDSQVTMMFWYRQQPGQSLTLIATANQGSEATYESGFVIDKFPISRPNLTFSTLTVSNMSPEDSSIYLCSVKGERRTQYFGPGTRLLVL.

This clonotype appeared a few times. J is TRBJ1-5 and V is TRBV28; D ambiguous. Germline V lookup: CDR1 MDHEN, CDR2 SYDVKM. This CDR3 has 14 amino acids. V was trimmed by 7 bases and J by 2 bases, leaving 12 bases between them. For the CDR3, the DNA is TGTGCCAGCAATGGTCGGCAGGGCAATCAGCCCCAGCATTTT. Translation gives CASNGRQGNQPQHF.

This clonotype came up many times. The gene calls are TRBV7-2 and TRBJ2-7, with D unresolved. V was clipped by 5 bases and J by 3 bases, with 11 bases between them. The CDR3 is made up of 13 amino acids. The V gene's germline CDR1 is SGHTA and CDR2 FQGNSA. CDR3 sequence: CASSLVDGYEQYF. The CDR3 region has the DNA TGTGCCAGCAGCCTTGTTGACGGCTACGAGCAGTACTTC.

Comments on this clonotype: This could be a read error, since a much larger clone is one nucleotide away. The J gene is TRBJ2-7, the V gene TRBV20-1; maybe TRBD2 (5 bases). Germline V CDR1 and CDR2: DFQATT, SNEGSKA (reference sequence). The CDR3 covers 11 residues. The CDR3 spells CGAPLAHEQYF. In nucleotides, the CDR3 is TGCGGTGCGCCCCTAGCCCACGAGCAGTACTTC.

This clonotype showed up just a few times. The chain carries TRBV7-6 and TRBJ2-5; a weak D match, TRBD2 (6 bases). This CDR3 spans 14 amino acids. Germline CDR1 reads SGHVS; CDR2 reads FNYEAQ. V gave up 3 bases and J gave up 8 bases, with 16 bases separating them. CDR3 DNA: TGTGCCAGCAGCTTTGGAGGGACCCTAGGAACCCAGTACTTC. Its protein product is CASSFGGTLGTQYF.

The V call is TRBV5-4, the J call TRBJ2-7, with TRBD2 identical over 10 bases. The germline CDR1 and CDR2 sequences are SGHNT and YYREEE (reference sequence). Trimming took 0 bases from V and 6 from J; bases not matched to a gene: 6. The CDR3 extends over 15 amino acids. The CDR3 loop reads CASSLDLAGDLEQYF. The CDR3 region has the DNA TGTGCCAGCAGCTTGGATCTAGCGGGAGATCTCGAGCAGTACTTC.